This T cell receptor beta chain was retrieved from a study of early T cells in non-severe SARS-CoV-2 infection. MiXCR was run by TCRdb on the 5' RACE reads, yielding one entry per CDR3 protein. This sample yields roughly 50,000 distinct CDR3 sequences, of which 6.5% to 9% are seen a single time; about 9.2% belongs to the top ten. The CDR3 is 16 residues long. With V trimmed by 1 base and J by 5 bases, 8 bases remained unmatched. Germline V gene data show CDR1 as MGHRA and CDR2 as YSYEKL. The source is an adult who was a healthcare worker with PCR-confirmed SARS-CoV-2 infection or an uninfected control (not recorded which). This sequence joins TRBV4-1 and TRBJ2-7, with 10 bases identical to TRBD1. Sequenced material: whole blood. The CDR3 loop reads CASSQVSRTGGDEQYF. CDR3 coding DNA: TGCGCCAGCAGCCAAGTCAGTCGGACAGGGGGGGACGAGCAGTACTTC.